The source of this TCR beta chain is a study of T cell responses to AZD1222 COVID-19 vaccine. This clone occurred a few times. Profiled with immunoSEQ multiplex PCR; TCRdb holds only in-frame clones, not every one. This sample has over 120,000 clones; roughly 92% occur once, and the top ten carry roughly 5%. The CDR3 is 16 amino acids. The V end was cut by 1 base, the J end by 3 bases, with 13 bases between. CDR1 and CDR2 (germline): SGHTA, FQGNSA. The input for sequencing was peripheral blood, taken on day 0 of AZD1222 vaccination. The V call is TRBV7-2, the J call TRBJ1-3; D remains unclear. This receptor was obtained from an adult in good health. The CDR3 region has the DNA TGTGCCAGCAGCTTAGGGGGATTCGACCTTGGAAACACCATATATTTT. Its protein product is CASSLGGFDLGNTIYF.